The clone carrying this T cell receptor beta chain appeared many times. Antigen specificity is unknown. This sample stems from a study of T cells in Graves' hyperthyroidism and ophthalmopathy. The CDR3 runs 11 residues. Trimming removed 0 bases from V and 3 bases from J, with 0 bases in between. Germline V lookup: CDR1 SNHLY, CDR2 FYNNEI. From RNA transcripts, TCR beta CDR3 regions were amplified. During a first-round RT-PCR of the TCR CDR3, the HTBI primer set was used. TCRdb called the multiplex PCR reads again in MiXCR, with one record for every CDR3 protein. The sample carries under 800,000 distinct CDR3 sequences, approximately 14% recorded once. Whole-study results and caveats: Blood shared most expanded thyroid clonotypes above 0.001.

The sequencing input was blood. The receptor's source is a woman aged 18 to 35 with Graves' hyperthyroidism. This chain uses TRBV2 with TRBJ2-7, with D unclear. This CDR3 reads CASSEAYEQYF. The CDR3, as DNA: TGTGCCAGCAGTGAAGCCTACGAGCAGTACTTC.